This T cell receptor beta chain emerged from a study of OX40 agonist ivuxolimab in advanced cancers. Background on the study: Patients were given ivuxolimab, an antibody that agonizes OX40 (CD134). Patient treatment consisted of intravenous ivuxolimab administration every 2 weeks at 0.01 to 10 mg/kg. Enrolled patients in dose escalation had cancers that were hepatocellular carcinoma, melanoma, renal cell or head and neck cancer.

Study findings and constraints: Expanded peripheral T cells had an undetermined antigen specificity.

Repertoires were generated with immunoSEQ multiplex PCR, while TCRdb's copy carries only in-frame clones and drops some. The sample consists of approximately 70,000 clones, 80% to 90% of them appearing once. Germline V lookup: CDR1 SQVTM, CDR2 ANQGSEA. The V gene lost 7 bases and the J gene lost 5 bases, with 14 bases spanning the gap. The CDR3 is 12 residues long. This clone turned up a few times. Antigen: not known. The chain joins TRBV29-1 to TRBJ1-1; perhaps TRBD1 as D (6 bases). The receptor was derived from an adult with an advanced solid tumor such as melanoma, head and neck, liver or kidney cancer. Source: CD4+ or CD8+ T cells sorted from blood, taken in a trial of the OX40 agonist ivuxolimab. Here the CDR3 reads CSADRRGTEAFF. The CDR3 nucleotides read TGCAGCGCTGACAGGCGTGGGACTGAAGCTTTCTTT.